These T cell receptor beta chains were read from a single sample in a study of shared clonotypes between healthy human individuals. Produced via immunoSEQ multiplex PCR; TCRdb's table is partial and in-frame only. The table shows approximately 2.5 million clones, with roughly 92% occurring only once. Specimen: naive CD4+ T cells sorted from blood. The receptors here all came from a man aged 18 to 30 in good health. Both conserved end residues are part of each CDR3. The order of the fields is CDR3 protein, CDR3 DNA, clone size, J gene, V gene, D gene. D genes are given only for firm matches. Clone size is not always given. Where it is, it says once, few, many or a class for expanded clones.

CDR3 protein: CASSARDGYTF
CDR3 DNA: TGTGCCAGCAGTGCCAGGGATGGCTACACCTTC
clone size: NA
J gene: TRBJ1-2
V gene: TRBV6-1
D gene: NA

CDR3 protein: CAWSGQGGTIAF
CDR3 DNA: TGTGCCTGGTCCGGACAGGGGGGTACTATAGCCTTC
clone size: NA
J gene: TRBJ1-2
V gene: TRBV30
D gene: TRBD1

CDR3 protein: CAWKGLGGAQETQYF
CDR3 DNA: TGTGCCTGGAAGGGCCTCGGGGGGGCGCAGGAGACCCAGTACTTC
clone size: NA
J gene: TRBJ2-5
V gene: TRBV30
D gene: TRBD2

CDR3 protein: CASSKPEGQGSQETQYF
CDR3 DNA: TGTGCCAGCAGCAAGCCCGAGGGACAGGGAAGCCAAGAGACCCAGTACTTC
clone size: NA
J gene: TRBJ2-5
V gene: TRBV21-1
D gene: NA

CDR3 protein: CASSPLLAGGGSSYEQYF
CDR3 DNA: TGTGCCAGCAGCCCCTTATTAGCGGGGGGCGGAAGCTCCTACGAGCAGTACTTC
clone size: NA
J gene: TRBJ2-7
V gene: TRBV7-2
D gene: TRBD2

CDR3 protein: CSVGSTFNTGELFF
CDR3 DNA: TGCAGCGTTGGCAGTACCTTCAACACCGGGGAGCTGTTTTTT
clone size: NA
J gene: TRBJ2-2
V gene: TRBV29-1
D gene: NA

CDR3 protein: CASIGTGRGDTQYF
CDR3 DNA: TGTGCCAGTATAGGGACAGGGAGGGGAGATACGCAGTATTTT
clone size: NA
J gene: TRBJ2-3
V gene: TRBV5-6
D gene: TRBD1

CDR3 protein: CASSLVLWGHEQYF
CDR3 DNA: TGCGCCAGCAGCTTGGTTCTGTGGGGACACGAGCAGTACTTC
clone size: NA
J gene: TRBJ2-7
V gene: TRBV5-1
D gene: NA

CDR3 protein: CASSLQGAGVLFF
CDR3 DNA: TGTGCCAGCAGCTTGCAGGGAGCGGGAGTGTTGTTTTTT
clone size: few
J gene: TRBJ2-2
V gene: TRBV11-2
D gene: TRBD2

CDR3 protein: CASGLGTGVVANEKLFF
CDR3 DNA: TGTGCTAGTGGGCTCGGGACAGGGGTGGTGGCTAATGAAAAACTGTTTTTT
clone size: NA
J gene: TRBJ1-4
V gene: TRBV12-5
D gene: TRBD1

CDR3 protein: CASSPRRGDGYTF
CDR3 DNA: TGTGCCAGCAGCCCCAGGAGAGGGGATGGCTACACCTTC
clone size: NA
J gene: TRBJ1-2
V gene: TRBV2
D gene: NA

CDR3 protein: CASSYSPGGEKTQYF
CDR3 DNA: TGTGCCAGCAGTTACTCCCCCGGGGGGGAAAAGACCCAGTACTTC
clone size: NA
J gene: TRBJ2-5
V gene: TRBV6-5
D gene: TRBD2

CDR3 protein: CASSPLDRGNTIYF
CDR3 DNA: TGTGCCAGCTCACCCTTGGACAGGGGAAACACCATATATTTT
clone size: NA
J gene: TRBJ1-3
V gene: TRBV18
D gene: TRBD1

CDR3 protein: CASSVVIGSNSYNEQFF
CDR3 DNA: TGTGCCAGCAGCGTAGTTATAGGTTCCAATTCCTACAATGAGCAGTTCTTC
clone size: NA
J gene: TRBJ2-1
V gene: TRBV9
D gene: NA

CDR3 protein: CASSVGLEADTQYF
CDR3 DNA: TGTGCCAGCAGCGTAGGGCTAGAGGCAGATACGCAGTATTTT
clone size: NA
J gene: TRBJ2-3
V gene: TRBV9
D gene: NA

CDR3 protein: CAISDSGLAISTDTQYF
CDR3 DNA: TGTGCCATCAGTGACTCAGGACTAGCGATTAGCACAGATACGCAGTATTTT
clone size: NA
J gene: TRBJ2-3
V gene: TRBV10-3
D gene: TRBD2